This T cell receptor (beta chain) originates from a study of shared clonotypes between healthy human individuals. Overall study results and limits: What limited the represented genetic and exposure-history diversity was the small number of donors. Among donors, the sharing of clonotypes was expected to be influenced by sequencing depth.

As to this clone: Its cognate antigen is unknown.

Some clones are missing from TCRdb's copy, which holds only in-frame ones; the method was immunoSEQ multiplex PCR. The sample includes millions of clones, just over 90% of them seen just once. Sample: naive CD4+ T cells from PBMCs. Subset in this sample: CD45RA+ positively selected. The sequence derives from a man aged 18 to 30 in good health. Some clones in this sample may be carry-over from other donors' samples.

In nucleotides, the CDR3 is TGTGCCAGCAGCGCTGGACTAGCGGGCAACTACGAGCAGTACTTC. Its translation is CASSAGLAGNYEQYF. The V gene is TRBV9, the J gene TRBJ2-7; 11 bases align to TRBD2. Germline assignment: CDR1 SGDLS and CDR2 YYNGEE. The CDR3 consists of 15 residues. V dropped 3 bases and J dropped 3; count of bases not matched to a gene: 5. Full variable domain (rest looked up from reference TRBV9 and TRBJ2-7): DSGVTQTPKHLITATGQRVTLRCSPRSGDLSVYWYQQSLDQGLQFLIQYYNGEERAKGNILERFSAQQFPDLHSELNLSSLELGDSALYFCASSAGLAGNYEQYFGPGTRLTVT.